These 10 T cell receptor beta chains were sequenced from one sample in a study of blood T cell repertoires in COVID-19 (dated by TCRdb to about 2020). Libraries were built with the immunoSEQ multiplex PCR assay. Drawn from immuneACCESS, this table holds only the in-frame rearrangements with V and J called that TCRdb kept. Clones are partly lost; checked studies trace under half to an unresolved V gene and leave the rest unexplained. For this sample the table gives about 62,000 clones, of which approximately 90% were detected only once. The ten top clones hold approximately 1.3% of the sample. Sequencing was performed on peripheral blood. The source of these receptors is a woman at least 80 years old with acute or convalescent COVID-19.

The V and J genes are TRBV19 and TRBJ1-1; D perhaps matches TRBD1 (5 bases). Germline values: CDR1 LNHDA, CDR2 SQIVND (reference sequence). V lost 1 base and J 1 base, leaving 13 bases between the germline ends. The CDR3 has 16 amino acids. The CDR3 DNA follows: TGTGCCAGTAGTATAGTAAAACAGGCTTGGAACACTGAAGCTTTCTTT. Amino acids: CASSIVKQAWNTEAFF.

This clone was recorded a few times. The chain carries TRBV19 and TRBJ1-3; possibly TRBD1 for D (5 bases). The germline gives CDR1 LNHDA, CDR2 SQIVND (reference sequence). With 2 bases removed from V and 3 bases from J, the gap between germline ends came to 17 bases. The CDR3 loop spans 17 amino acids. This CDR3 is CASSITGGTVVGNTIYF. CDR3 DNA sequence: TGTGCCAGTAGTATAACGGGAGGGACGGTGGTTGGAAACACCATATATTTT. The full variable domain, completed using reference TRBV19 and TRBJ1-3, is DGGITQSPKYLFRKEGQNVTLSCEQNLNHDAMYWYRQDPGQGLRLIYYSQIVNDFQKGDIAEGYSVSREKKESFPLTVTSAQKNPTAFYLCASSITGGTVVGNTIYFGEGSWLTVV.

V gene TRBV9 combines with J gene TRBJ2-3; 8 nucleotides agree with TRBD1. Germline V gene sequence: CDR1 SGDLS, CDR2 YYNGEE. The CDR3 runs 14 residues. J was trimmed by 5 bases and V by 4 bases; bases with no gene match: 6. The CDR3 sequence: CASSTRTGLDTQYF. CDR3 DNA sequence: TGTGCCAGCAGCACCCGGACAGGGTTAGATACGCAGTATTTT.

This clone was picked up a small number of times. The chain is built from TRBV2 and TRBJ2-1; weak D call: TRBD2 (6 bases). The CDR3 sequence is 15 residues long. Germline V lookup: CDR1 SNHLY, CDR2 FYNNEI. V was trimmed by 3 bases and J by 4 bases, leaving 13 bases between them. CDR3 sequence (DNA): TGTGCCAGCAGTGATCCGGGACTTGCTTACAATGAGCAGTTCTTC. It is translated as CASSDPGLAYNEQFF.

The table lists this clone with a count of one. The chain employs TRBV7-9 and TRBJ2-6; tentatively, D is TRBD2 (6 bases). CDR1 is SEHNR and CDR2 is FQNEAQ in the germline V gene (reference sequence). The CDR3 extends over 15 amino acids. V was trimmed by 1 base and J by 3 bases, leaving 7 bases between them. The CDR3 spells CASSLDGGGANVLTF. The CDR3 coding sequence is TGTGCCAGCAGCTTAGACGGGGGTGGGGCCAACGTCCTGACTTTC.

The V call is TRBV11-1, the J call TRBJ1-6; no reliable D call. Trimming pared 6 bases from V and 4 bases from J, leaving 13 bases between. The CDR3 extends over 15 amino acids. The germline gives CDR1 SGHAT, CDR2 FQDESV (reference sequence). The CDR3 spells CASRSLEEYNSPLHF. In DNA, the CDR3 is TGTGCCAGCAGGTCGTTGGAGGAGTATAATTCACCCCTCCACTTT.

This chain joins TRBV19 and TRBJ2-3, with 7 bases aligning to TRBD1. Trimming cost V 7 bases and J 0 bases; bases outside gene matches: 10. Germline assignment: CDR1 LNHDA and CDR2 SQIVND (reference sequence). The CDR3 covers 16 residues. DNA of the CDR3: TGTGCCAGTACAGGGACAGCAACACCTAGCACAGATACGCAGTATTTT. This sequence encodes CASTGTATPSTDTQYF.

This sequence joins TRBV6-5 and TRBJ1-5; TRBD1 might be the D (6 bases). The V gene's germline CDR1 is MNHEY and CDR2 SVGAGI. Between the trimmed V and J ends, which lost 10 bases and 7 bases, there was a span of 14 bases. The CDR3 is 12 amino acids. CDR3 loop: CATSEQGQPQHF. The CDR3 DNA sequence: TGTGCCACTTCCGAACAGGGCCAGCCCCAGCATTTT.

The chain uses TRBV19 and TRBJ2-7; D might be TRBD1 (5 bases). The ends were cut back, 10 bases at V and 0 bases at J, with 13 bases in the middle. The germline V gene has CDR1 LNHDA and CDR2 SQIVND (reference sequence). The CDR3 runs to 13 residues. DNA of the CDR3: TGTGCCACTGCGACAGTGGGCTCCTACGAGCAGTACTTC. Translated, it gives CATATVGSYEQYF.

J is TRBJ2-2 and V is TRBV14, with D possibly being TRBD2 (6 bases). This CDR3 has 15 residues. From germline, CDR1 is SGHDN and CDR2 FVKESK. V lost 4 bases, J lost 6 bases, and 15 bases lay in between. The CDR3: CASSLGLGGPGELFF. CDR3 in DNA: TGTGCCAGCAGCCTTGGACTGGGAGGACCCGGGGAGCTGTTTTTT.